This T cell receptor (beta chain) came from a study of T cells after posttransplantation cyclophosphamide. The V segment lost 1 base and the J segment 6 bases; nucleotides outside the gene matches: 0. The CDR3 sequence is 13 residues long. CDR1 is SGHTA and CDR2 is FQGNSA in the germline V gene. The assay was immunoSEQ multiplex PCR, and TCRdb's table has in-frame clones only and misses some. Among roughly 20,000 clones listed, over 65% were seen once. Cyclophosphamide on days +3 and +4 followed busulfan-fludarabine conditioning and a marrow graft. The sample consisted of PBMCs, taken after an allogeneic stem cell transplant with post-transplant cyclophosphamide. V gene TRBV7-2 combines with J gene TRBJ1-5; 7 positions match TRBD1. This clonotype originated in a male patient between 25 and 39 years old who received an allogeneic stem cell transplant from a related donor, was CMV-positive, and had acute GVHD only. A share of the T cells may be of graft donor origin. The CDR3 here is CASSLDRGQPQHF. The CDR3 nucleotides read TGTGCCAGCAGCTTAGACAGGGGTCAGCCCCAGCATTTT.